The clone carrying this TCR beta chain was seen at least ten times. This sample is drawn from a study of T-cell reconstitution after alpha-beta-depleted transplantation in children. TCRbeta library construction was performed incorporating unique molecular identifiers. TCRdb itself ran the PCR reads through MiXCR, one entry per CDR3 protein. The sample records 250,000 to 350,000 distinct CDR3 sequences, 9.9% being singletons. Trimming removed 2 bases from V and 12 bases from J, with 17 bases in between. The CDR3 is made up of 14 amino acids. Germline V lookup: CDR1 MNHNS, CDR2 SASEGT. The rearrangement joins TRBV6-1 to TRBJ2-1; no clear D. The clonotype comes from a human donor who donated a stem cell graft to a child with SCID. This material consisted of PBMCs from the stem cell graft donor, taken from the stem cell graft. The DNA of the CDR3 is TGTGCCAGCAGTGAATCGTCTGCTGGCGGTGCGCAGTTCTTC. This gives the protein CASSESSAGGAQFF.